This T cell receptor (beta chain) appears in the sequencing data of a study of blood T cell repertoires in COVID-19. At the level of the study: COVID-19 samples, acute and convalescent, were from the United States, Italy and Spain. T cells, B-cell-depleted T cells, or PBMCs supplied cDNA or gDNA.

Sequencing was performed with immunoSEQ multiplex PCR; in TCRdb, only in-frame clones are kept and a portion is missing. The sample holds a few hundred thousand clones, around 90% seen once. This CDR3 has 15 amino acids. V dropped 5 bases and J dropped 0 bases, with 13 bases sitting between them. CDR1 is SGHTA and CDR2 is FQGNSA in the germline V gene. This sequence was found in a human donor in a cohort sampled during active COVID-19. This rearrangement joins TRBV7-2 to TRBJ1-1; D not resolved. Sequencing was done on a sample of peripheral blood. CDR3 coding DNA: TGTGCCAGCAGCCCCAGGACGGGATTGAACACTGAAGCTTTCTTT. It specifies CASSPRTGLNTEAFF.